One and the same sample provided the 12 T cell receptor beta chains below, sequenced in a study of blood T cell repertoires in COVID-19. Repertoires were generated with immunoSEQ multiplex PCR, while TCRdb's copy carries only in-frame clones and drops some. Of some 140,000 clones in the sample, about 80% are singletons; the top ten hold roughly an eighth. Sequencing input: peripheral blood. These receptors all come from a woman aged 55 to 70 with COVID-19, enrolled during active disease.

This chain links TRBV6-5 with TRBJ2-7; 7 nucleotides agree with TRBD2. Germline-derived CDR1 and CDR2 are MNHEY and SVGAGI. This CDR3 is 13 amino acids long. V lost 6 bases, J lost 3 bases, and 5 bases stayed unmatched. CDR3 loop: CASSRGGVYEQYV. As DNA, the CDR3 is TGTGCCAGCAGCCGCGGGGGAGTCTACGAGCAGTACGTC.

This clone appeared once. This rearrangement joins TRBV3-1 (or the pseudogene TRBV3-2) to TRBJ2-7; no firm D call. Germline lookup yields CDR1 LGHDT and CDR2 YNNKEL (reference sequence). Deletions cut 1 base from V and 5 bases from J, with 12 bases between. The CDR3 contains 14 residues. DNA of the CDR3: TGTGCCAGCAGCCAAGCGCCCCCGAGCGACGAGCAGTACTTC. Residues: CASSQAPPSDEQYF.

The chain is built from TRBV27 and TRBJ1-5, with D possibly TRBD1 on 5 matching bases. This CDR3 comprises 13 residues. The ends were cut back, 3 bases at V and 6 bases at J, with 9 bases in the middle. Germline assignment: CDR1 MNHEY and CDR2 SMNVEV (reference sequence). CDR3 sequence: CASSLGRRQPQHF. The CDR3 nucleotides are TGTGCCAGCAGTTTGGGGCGACGTCAGCCCCAGCATTTT.

The chain combines TRBV3-1 (or the pseudogene TRBV3-2) with TRBJ2-5; 10 bases line up with TRBD2. Germline assignment: CDR1 LGHDT and CDR2 YNNKEL (reference sequence). This CDR3 is built from 17 residues. Germline trimming cut 0 bases from V and 7 bases from J; bases unmatched to any gene: 11. In DNA form, the CDR3 reads TGTGCCAGCAGCCAAGATCACCTAGCGGGGGCCGTAGGGACCCAGTACTTC. Residues: CASSQDHLAGAVGTQYF.

The rearrangement joins TRBV9 to TRBJ1-1, with 7 positions matching TRBD1. CDR3 length equals 15 residues. V dropped 4 bases and J dropped 0; count of bases not matched to a gene: 6. Germline V gene lookup returns CDR1 SGDLS and CDR2 YYNGEE. This CDR3 reads CASSPRQGLNTEAFF. The CDR3, as DNA: TGTGCCAGCAGCCCCCGACAGGGTTTGAACACTGAAGCTTTCTTT.

Note on this clone: One end of the junction does not line up with germline, which may come from a read error. The chain combines TRBV7-7 with TRBJ2-5; D possibly corresponds to TRBD2 (6 bases). This CDR3 contains 14 residues. Germline V gene data show CDR1 as SSHAT and CDR2 as FNYEAQ (reference sequence). CDR3 in amino acids: CASSLASEGETQYF. The CDR3 coding sequence is TGTGCTAGCAGCTTGGCTAGCGAGGGAGAGACCCAGTACTTC.

The chain is built from TRBV29-1 and TRBJ2-5; tentatively, D is TRBD1 (5 bases). Trimming removed 1 base at V and 2 bases at J, with 5 bases between. Germline CDR1 is SQVTM and CDR2 is ANQGSEA. This CDR3 is built from 12 residues. CDR3 region: CSVEGQQETQYF. The DNA for the CDR3 is TGCAGCGTTGAAGGACAGCAAGAGACCCAGTACTTC.

The V gene is TRBV9, the J gene TRBJ1-2; a weak D match, TRBD1 (5 bases). The CDR3 loop spans 13 amino acids. The V gene lost 3 bases and the J gene lost 7 bases, with 13 bases spanning the gap. CDR1 and CDR2 from the germline V gene are SGDLS and YYNGEE. DNA of the CDR3: TGTGCCAGCAGCGGAGGGGAGGGCTTTGGCTACACCTTC. This codes for CASSGGEGFGYTF.

This clone is a singleton in its sample. The CDR3 spells CASSYSGRSPEQYF. DNA of the CDR3: TGTGCCAGCAGTTACTCGGGCCGGTCACCCGAGCAGTACTTC. The chain is built from TRBV6-6 and TRBJ2-7; D not certain. The germline V gene has CDR1 MNHNY and CDR2 SVGAGI (reference sequence). The CDR3 has 14 residues. V dropped 0 bases and J dropped 6 bases, with 12 bases sitting between them.

V gene TRBV4-1 combines with J gene TRBJ1-1; the D is unclear. Per germline, CDR1 MGHRA and CDR2 YSYEKL. V was shortened by 0 bases and J by 0 bases, with 11 bases between the two germline ends. The CDR3 extends over 16 amino acids. The DNA of the CDR3 is TGCGCCAGCAGCCAAGATCAGACATACATGAACACTGAAGCTTTCTTT. It codes for CASSQDQTYMNTEAFF.

V is TRBV3-1 (or the pseudogene TRBV3-2) and J is TRBJ2-5; D gene ambiguous. Germline values: CDR1 LGHDT, CDR2 YNNKEL (reference sequence). CDR3 size: 12 residues. Trimming left V 1 base short and J 4 bases short, with 4 bases between. The CDR3 sequence is CASSQARETQYF. The CDR3 DNA is TGTGCCAGCAGCCAAGCGAGAGAGACCCAGTACTTC.

The chain carries TRBV19 and TRBJ1-4; TRBD1 matches 11 bases. Germline CDR1 is LNHDA and CDR2 is SQIVND (reference sequence). V was clipped by 4 bases and J by 8 bases; unmatched bases: 12. The CDR3 covers 17 residues. DNA for the CDR3: TGTGCCAGTAGTAAGAGGACAGGGGGCGTATCCGAAGAAAAACTGTTTTTT. Translated, it gives CASSKRTGGVSEEKLFF.